The next 8 T cell receptor beta chains were all read from a single sample in a study of CD8 T cells in ankylosing spondylitis. MiXCR, applied by TCRdb to the 5' RACE reads, yields one record per CDR3 protein. The sample includes roughly 38,000 distinct CDR3 sequences, approximately 10% of them seen just once. Specimen: blood, either unsorted or a sorted T cell fraction (not recorded which). These TCRs come from a male donor with ankylosing spondylitis or in good health (not recorded which).

This clonotype was seen repeatedly, ten times or more. V is TRBV10-3 and J is TRBJ2-7; D call uncertain. This CDR3 has 11 amino acids. Trimming cost V 10 bases and J 4 bases, with 11 bases left between them. Germline V gene lookup returns CDR1 ENHRY and CDR2 SYGVKD. The chain's CDR3 is CATGESYEQYF. The CDR3 bases are TGTGCCACAGGTGAGAGTTACGAGCAGTACTTC.

This clonotype came up many times. One end of the junction is discordant with germline, which a read error may explain. The rearrangement links TRBV20-1 to TRBJ2-1; 13 bases line up with TRBD2. Per the germline V gene, CDR1 is DFQATT and CDR2 is SNEGSKA (reference sequence). The CDR3 length is 15 residues. The chain's CDR3 is CSARGLAGSYIEQFF. As DNA, the CDR3 is TGCAGTGCTAGGGGACTAGCGGGGTCCTACATTGAGCAGTTCTTC.

V gene TRBV12-3 or TRBV12-4 combines with J gene TRBJ2-7; 7 nucleotides agree with TRBD2. The CDR3 length is 12 residues. V shed 3 bases, J shed 6 bases, and the junction held 2 bases outside the gene matches. CDR3: CASSLGGVEQYF. The CDR3 bases are TGTGCCAGCAGTTTGGGAGGGGTCGAGCAGTACTTC.

This clonotype was seen ten or more times. V usage is TRBV5-1 and J usage is TRBJ1-2; 7 bases line up with TRBD1. Germline loops: CDR1 SGHRS, CDR2 YFSETQ. The CDR3 contains 12 residues. The V and J ends lost 4 bases and 7 bases, in that order; junction bases with no gene match: 4. CDR3 region: CASSQGQAGYTF. CDR3 nucleotides: TGCGCCAGCAGCCAAGGACAGGCTGGCTACACCTTC. The full variable domain, in which reference TRBV5-1 and TRBJ1-2 provide the parts outside the CDR3, is KAGVTQTPRYLIKTRGQQVTLSCSPISGHRSVSWYQQTPGQGLQFLFEYFSETQRNKGNFPGRFSGRQFSNSRSEMNVSTLELGDSALYLCASSQGQAGYTFGSGTRLTVV.

This clonotype was seen repeatedly, ten times or more. The chain employs TRBV7-2 and TRBJ1-2; D possibly corresponds to TRBD1 (6 bases). The CDR3 loop spans 15 amino acids. Germline V gives CDR1 SGHTA, CDR2 FQGNSA. V lost 6 bases, J lost 7 bases, and 21 bases lay in between. The CDR3 sequence is CASSFTSGGHSGYTF. DNA for the CDR3: TGTGCCAGCAGTTTCACAAGCGGGGGGCACTCTGGCTACACCTTC.

This clonotype was counted at least ten times. The rearrangement uses TRBV5-5 and TRBJ2-7, with 7 bases fitting TRBD1. Germline values: CDR1 SGHKS, CDR2 YYEKEE (reference sequence). V gave up 3 bases and J gave up 4 bases; unmatched junction bases: 4. CDR3 length equals 13 residues. DNA of the CDR3: TGTGCCAGCAGCTCGTACAGGGGATACGAGCAGTACTTC. It encodes CASSSYRGYEQYF.

This clonotype was picked up many times. This sequence joins TRBV5-6 and TRBJ2-1, with 8 bases lining up with TRBD1. Germline CDR1 SGHDT, CDR2 YYEEEE. This CDR3 spans 14 amino acids. After removal of 3 bases from V and 6 bases from J, the junction contained 5 bases not matched to a gene. CDR3 region: CASSWTGLPNEQFF. The CDR3 region has the DNA TGTGCCAGCAGCTGGACAGGGTTACCCAATGAGCAGTTCTTC.

The genes are TRBV15 and TRBJ2-1; D call uncertain. Trimming took off 3 bases at V and 7 bases at J, with 7 bases between the two ends. This CDR3 is 12 amino acids long. Germline V gene lookup returns CDR1 LNHNV and CDR2 YYDKDF (reference sequence). The CDR3 DNA reads TGTGCCACCAGCAGTACCATAAATGAGCAGTTCTTC. It specifies CATSSTINEQFF.